This T cell receptor (beta chain) was observed in a study of cytomegalovirus exposure and HLA in healthy donors. The V end was cut by 1 base, the J end by 3 bases, with 17 bases between. Germline CDR1 LNHDA, CDR2 SQIVND (reference sequence). This CDR3 is 17 amino acids long. The study sampled nominally healthy donors, though unrecorded immune exposures were likely. Study conclusions and caveats: Association of a missense DCLRE1C variant with TCR beta V- and J-gene trimming was reported in a later analysis. In an earlier analysis, most TCR beta V segments were productive about 87% or about 30% of the time.

PCR used 60 Vbeta primers and 13 Jbeta primers. Using immunoSEQ multiplex PCR, the repertoire was profiled, and TCRdb retains in-frame clones only, with some absent. The sample holds some 170,000 clones, over 60% seen once. In this sample, this clone turned up a few times. Its antigen is unidentified. The sequence derives from a woman in her 30s in good health and CMV-seronegative. Sequencing input: PBMCs. V is TRBV19 and J is TRBJ2-3, with a tentative D call TRBD2 (6 bases). The CDR3 loop reads CASSIGSQGAGTDTQYF. The DNA of the CDR3 is TGTGCCAGTAGTATAGGGTCTCAGGGCGCGGGGACAGATACGCAGTATTTT.